This paragraph reports one T cell receptor beta chain. This entry belongs to a study of blood T cell repertoires in COVID-19. The wider study: The United States, Italy and Spain were the sources of the acute and convalescent COVID-19 samples. Sample material is recorded as cDNA or gDNA derived from T cells, B-cell-depleted T cells, or PBMCs.

Sequenced by immunoSEQ multiplex PCR; TCRdb stores in-frame clones only, minus some. The sample lists some 160,000 clones, 78% seen once, with approximately 15% in the top ten. The V gene lost 5 bases and the J gene lost 7 bases, with 12 bases spanning the gap. The CDR3 is 13 amino acids. CDR1 is GTSNPN and CDR2 is SVGIG in the germline V gene (reference sequence). The sample taken for sequencing was peripheral blood. The origin of this receptor is a woman at least 80 years old with acute or convalescent COVID-19. This chain links TRBV30 with TRBJ1-6, with D possibly being TRBD1 (5 bases). CDR3 DNA sequence: TGTGCCTGGGGGGGTGAGGGAAATTCACCCCTCCACTTT. Encoded protein: CAWGGEGNSPLHF.